The next 19 T cell receptor beta chains were all read from a single sample in a study of beta chain features in type 1 diabetes. Overall study findings and caveats: The study found moderately but significantly shorter TCRB CDR3s in all four CD4+ subsets of Type 1 diabetes patients.

Antigens of these TCRs are unknown. Expressed TCRB transcripts were sequenced, since all the RNA that had been isolated was reverse transcribed. Here immunoSEQ multiplex PCR was the method, and the copy in TCRdb shows in-frame clones only, minus some. The table records a few hundred thousand clones, approximately 15% of them present only once. Sequenced sample: naive CD4+ T cells from blood. The receptor source for this set is a man aged 25-45 years with type 1 diabetes.

The J gene is TRBJ1-4, the V gene TRBV30; 8 positions agree with TRBD1. V dropped 2 bases and J dropped 5; count of bases not matched to a gene: 7. The CDR3 has 15 amino acids. Germline CDR1 is GTSNPN and CDR2 is SVGIG (reference sequence). Here the CDR3 reads CAWSSEGQANEKLFF. CDR3 nucleotides: TGTGCCTGGAGTTCAGAGGGACAGGCGAATGAAAAACTGTTTTTT.

This clone was seen only a few times. This rearrangement joins TRBV2 to TRBJ2-5; D not resolved. Trimming took off 3 bases at V and 5 bases at J, with 7 bases between the two ends. Germline V CDR1 and CDR2: SNHLY, FYNNEI. The CDR3 is 12 residues long. CDR3 DNA: TGTGCCAGCAGTGAGACTGGGGAGACCCAGTACTTC. As protein: CASSETGETQYF.

This clone appeared once. The gene calls are TRBV5-6 and TRBJ1-2; a weak D match, TRBD1 (5 bases). Germline V lookup: CDR1 SGHDT, CDR2 YYEEEE. V dropped 4 bases and J dropped 2 bases, with 15 bases sitting between them. The CDR3 loop spans 15 amino acids. CDR3 DNA sequence: TGTGCCAGCAGCCCTCGACAGCCTTCCAACTATGGCTACACCTTC. Translated, it gives CASSPRQPSNYGYTF.

The sample holds a few counts of this clone. The V and J genes are TRBV4-2 and TRBJ1-6; D is possibly TRBD1 (5 bases). V lost 1 base and J 7 bases, leaving 17 bases between the germline ends. The CDR3 loop spans 17 amino acids. Per the germline V gene, CDR1 is LGHNA and CDR2 is YNFKEQ. Here the CDR3 DNA reads TGTGCCAGCAGCCAAGCCCTCCCGAGACAGTCCAATTCACCCCTCCACTTT. Its translation is CASSQALPRQSNSPLHF.

This clone was detected a few times. V usage is TRBV5-6 and J usage is TRBJ2-1; 7 bases fit TRBD2. V shed 4 bases and J 1 base; nucleotides not matched to a gene: 5. This CDR3 is built from 15 residues. Per germline, CDR1 SGHDT and CDR2 YYEEEE. In DNA form, the CDR3 reads TGTGCCAGCAGCGAGGGACTACCGTCCTACAATGAGCAGTTCTTC. Its translation is CASSEGLPSYNEQFF.

In its sample, this clone was seen a few times. This chain joins TRBV14 and TRBJ2-1, with D maybe TRBD1 (5 bases). CDR1 and CDR2 from the germline V gene are SGHDN and FVKESK. The CDR3 sequence is 15 residues long. V was clipped by 1 base and J by 0 bases, with 7 bases between them. CDR3 sequence reads: CASSQGTTSYNEQFF. For the CDR3, the DNA is TGTGCCAGCAGCCAAGGGACAACCTCCTACAATGAGCAGTTCTTC.

The chain combines TRBV12-5 with TRBJ2-7; 7 nucleotides agree with TRBD2. This CDR3 has 17 amino acids. After removal of 0 bases from V and 2 bases from J, the junction contained 10 bases not matched to a gene. Germline loops: CDR1 LGHNT, CDR2 FRNRAP. In nucleotides, the CDR3 is TGTGCTAGTGGTTTGGTACGGGAGGCAGCGGGTGCCTACGAGCAGTACTTC. Amino acid sequence: CASGLVREAAGAYEQYF.

The chain carries TRBV14 and TRBJ2-1; D gene unclear. The CDR3 is 16 residues long. The V gene's germline CDR1 is SGHDN and CDR2 FVKESK. Deletions cut 4 bases from V and 5 bases from J, with 18 bases between. The CDR3 DNA reads TGTGCCAGCAGCCCTCCCCACTATACCGCGGACAATGAGCAGTTCTTC. It specifies CASSPPHYTADNEQFF.

This clone occurred a few times. The chain uses TRBV7-2 and TRBJ1-1; D gene ambiguous. This CDR3 region has 14 residues. Deletions cut 0 bases from V and 3 bases from J, with 8 bases between. Germline CDR1 reads SGHTA; CDR2 reads FQGNSA. This CDR3 is CASSLAEADTEAFF. The DNA for the CDR3 is TGTGCCAGCAGCTTAGCTGAAGCCGACACTGAAGCTTTCTTT.

The chain carries TRBV6-1 and TRBJ2-3; perhaps TRBD1 as D (6 bases). The length of the CDR3 is 16 residues. The V gene lost 0 bases and the J gene lost 5 bases, with 15 bases spanning the gap. Germline V gene lookup returns CDR1 MNHNS and CDR2 SASEGT. CDR3 residues: CASSEAQQGWGDTQYF. In DNA, the CDR3 is TGTGCCAGCAGTGAAGCGCAACAGGGCTGGGGAGATACGCAGTATTTT.

The V gene is TRBV7-9, the J gene TRBJ2-6, with D tentatively TRBD1 (5 bases). The germline CDR1 and CDR2 sequences are SEHNR and FQNEAQ (reference sequence). The length of the CDR3 is 15 residues. V was cut by 2 bases and J by 2 bases, with 7 bases left in between. The CDR3 region is CASSLKGAGANVLTF. CDR3 nucleotides: TGTGCCAGCAGCTTAAAAGGGGCTGGGGCCAACGTCCTGACTTTC.

This clone was seen a few times. The chain joins TRBV2 to TRBJ2-5, with D maybe TRBD1 (6 bases). The length of the CDR3 is 13 residues. CDR1 SNHLY and CDR2 FYNNEI come from the germline V gene. V was clipped by 4 bases and J by 0 bases, with 6 bases between them. The CDR3 coding sequence is TGTGCCAGCAGTGGACAGGACCAAGAGACCCAGTACTTC. Amino acids: CASSGQDQETQYF.

This clone was observed a few times. This sequence joins TRBV7-9 and TRBJ2-5, with D possibly TRBD2 on 7 matching bases. Trimming removed 0 bases from V and 4 bases from J, with 9 bases in between. Germline CDR1 is SEHNR and CDR2 is FQNEAQ (reference sequence). The CDR3 loop spans 14 amino acids. This chain's CDR3 is CASSLAAGAETQYF. CDR3 bases: TGTGCCAGCAGCTTAGCTGCGGGGGCAGAGACCCAGTACTTC.

The J gene is TRBJ2-1, the V gene TRBV19, with unresolved D. The CDR3 is made up of 18 amino acids. The germline V gene encodes CDR1 LNHDA and CDR2 SQIVND (reference sequence). The V end lost 5 bases, the J end lost 5 bases, and 25 bases lay between the germline ends. The CDR3 loop reads CASSPLPYVAGKDNEQFF. In DNA, the CDR3 is TGTGCCAGTAGTCCGCTCCCATACGTGGCAGGAAAAGACAATGAGCAGTTCTTC.

This clone was observed a handful of times. The rearrangement uses TRBV5-1 and TRBJ2-7; 8 bases match TRBD1. J was trimmed by 4 bases and V by 4 bases; bases with no gene match: 10. Germline V gives CDR1 SGHRS, CDR2 YFSETQ. This CDR3 region has 15 residues. CDR3 protein: CASSPGQGPFYEQYF. In DNA form, the CDR3 reads TGCGCCAGCAGCCCTGGACAGGGACCATTTTACGAGCAGTACTTC. Variable domain in full (rest from reference TRBV5-1 and TRBJ2-7): KAGVTQTPRYLIKTRGQQVTLSCSPISGHRSVSWYQQTPGQGLQFLFEYFSETQRNKGNFPGRFSGRQFSNSRSEMNVSTLELGDSALYLCASSPGQGPFYEQYFGPGTRLTVT.

This clone was observed a handful of times. Other DNA sequences in this specimen translate into the identical CDR3. The chain couples TRBV30 to TRBJ1-4, with D possibly TRBD1 on 5 matching bases. CDR1 is GTSNPN and CDR2 is SVGIG in the germline V gene (reference sequence). The CDR3 runs 13 residues. With 0 bases removed from V and 8 bases from J, the gap between germline ends came to 10 bases. CDR3 sequence: CAWSVSGGEKLFF. CDR3 bases: TGTGCCTGGAGTGTATCGGGGGGGGAAAAACTGTTTTTT.

This clone showed up just a few times. The chain joins TRBV6-6 to TRBJ2-7, with TRBD1 identical over 7 bases. Germline CDR1 MNHNY, CDR2 SVGAGI (reference sequence). The CDR3 has 15 amino acids. Trimming removed 2 bases from V and 3 bases from J; junction bases left unmatched: 7. In nucleotides, the CDR3 is TGTGCCAGCAGTTACCCGAGGGGGCACCTCTACGAGCAGTACTTC. Translating it yields CASSYPRGHLYEQYF.

In this sample, this clone turned up a few times. The sample carries other DNA sequences with the same CDR3. V is TRBV7-2 and J is TRBJ2-5; the D gene is possibly TRBD2 (5 bases). This CDR3 comprises 12 residues. CDR1 is SGHTA, CDR2 FQGNSA, per germline. The ends were cut back, 5 bases at V and 5 bases at J, with 9 bases in the middle. DNA of the CDR3: TGTGCCAGCAGCACGGGCGGGGAGACCCAGTACTTC. Amino acid sequence: CASSTGGETQYF. Using reference TRBV7-2 and TRBJ2-5 for the parts outside the CDR3, the full variable domain is GAGVSQSPSNKVTEKGKDVELRCDPISGHTALYWYRQSLGQGLEFLIYFQGNSAPDKSGLPSDRFSAERTGGSVSTLTIQRTQQEDSAVYLCASSTGGETQYFGPGTRLLVL.

This clone was seen just once. The chain combines TRBV5-1 with TRBJ2-3, with D maybe TRBD1 (6 bases). The CDR3 covers 15 residues. The V gene's germline CDR1 is SGHRS and CDR2 YFSETQ. Trimming removed 3 bases at V and 2 bases at J, with 13 bases between. As DNA, the CDR3 is TGCGCCAGCAGCTCCGACAGGTATCTCACAGATACGCAGTATTTT. This gives the protein CASSSDRYLTDTQYF. Using reference TRBV5-1 and TRBJ2-3 for the parts outside the CDR3, the full variable domain is KAGVTQTPRYLIKTRGQQVTLSCSPISGHRSVSWYQQTPGQGLQFLFEYFSETQRNKGNFPGRFSGRQFSNSRSEMNVSTLELGDSALYLCASSSDRYLTDTQYFGPGTRLTVL.